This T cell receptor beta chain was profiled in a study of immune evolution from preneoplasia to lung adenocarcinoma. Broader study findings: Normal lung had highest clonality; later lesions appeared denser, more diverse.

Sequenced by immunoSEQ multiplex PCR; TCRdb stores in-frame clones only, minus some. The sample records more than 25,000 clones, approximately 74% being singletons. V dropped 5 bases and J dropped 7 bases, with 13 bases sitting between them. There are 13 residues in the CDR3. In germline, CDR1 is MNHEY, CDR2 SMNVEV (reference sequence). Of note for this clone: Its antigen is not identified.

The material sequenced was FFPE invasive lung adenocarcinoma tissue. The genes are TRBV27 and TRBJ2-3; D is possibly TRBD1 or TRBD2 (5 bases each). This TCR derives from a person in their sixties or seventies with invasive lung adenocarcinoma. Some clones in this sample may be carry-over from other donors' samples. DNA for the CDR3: TGTGCCAGCAGTGGGGGAGCCGCCCATACGCAGTATTTT. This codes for CASSGGAAHTQYF.